This T cell receptor beta chain was captured by sequencing in a study of graft-versus-host responses after intestinal transplantation. The V and J ends lost 0 bases and 8 bases respectively, with 7 bases between them. CDR1 PRHDT and CDR2 FYEKMQ come from the germline V gene (reference sequence). This CDR3 contains 12 residues. Plates contained approximately 200,000 CFSE-labeled responder cells and approximately 200,000 irradiated, violet-dye-labeled stimulator cells. Generated by immunoSEQ multiplex PCR, the TCRdb table keeps only in-frame clones and is missing some. The sample contains some 9,800 clones, about 35% of which appear only once.

The chain has TRBV13 and TRBJ1-2, with unresolved D. This TCR was recovered from a human patient who received an intestinal transplant. Source: alloreactive CD8+ T cells from a mixed lymphocyte reaction culture, taken before intestinal transplant. The subset here: CFSE-low proliferating T cells sorted from roughly 6-day pre-transplant mixed lymphocyte reaction (GvH or HvG direction). The CDR3 loop is CASSLGTSGYTF. The CDR3 region has the DNA TGTGCCAGCAGCTTAGGGACATCGGGCTACACCTTC.